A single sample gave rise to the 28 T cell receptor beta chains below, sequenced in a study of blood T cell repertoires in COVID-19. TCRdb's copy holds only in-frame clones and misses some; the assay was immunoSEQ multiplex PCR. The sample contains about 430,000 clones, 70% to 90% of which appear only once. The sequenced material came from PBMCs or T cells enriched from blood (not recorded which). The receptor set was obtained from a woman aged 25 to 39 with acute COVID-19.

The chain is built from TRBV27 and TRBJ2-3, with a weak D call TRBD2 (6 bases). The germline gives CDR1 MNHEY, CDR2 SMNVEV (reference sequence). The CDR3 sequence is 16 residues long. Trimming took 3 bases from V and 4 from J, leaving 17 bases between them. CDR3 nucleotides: TGTGCCAGCAGTTTGTCCCTGGCTAGCGAAGCAGATACGCAGTATTTT. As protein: CASSLSLASEADTQYF.

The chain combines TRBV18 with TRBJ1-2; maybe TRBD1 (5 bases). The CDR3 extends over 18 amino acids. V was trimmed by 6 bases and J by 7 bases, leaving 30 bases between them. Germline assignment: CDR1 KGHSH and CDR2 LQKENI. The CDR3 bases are TGTGCCAGCTCCCGCTCCGGGGGAGGCGTGGTGGAACTTGGTGGCTACACCTTC. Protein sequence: CASSRSGGGVVELGGYTF.

The CDR3 spells CASSQDRQGYEQYF. Here the CDR3 DNA reads TGCGCCAGCAGCCAAGATCGGCAGGGCTACGAGCAGTACTTC. The chain uses TRBV4-1 and TRBJ2-7; weak D call: TRBD1 (5 bases). V was shortened by 0 bases and J by 3 bases, with 9 bases between the two germline ends. CDR1 and CDR2 (germline): MGHRA, YSYEKL. The CDR3 consists of 14 residues.

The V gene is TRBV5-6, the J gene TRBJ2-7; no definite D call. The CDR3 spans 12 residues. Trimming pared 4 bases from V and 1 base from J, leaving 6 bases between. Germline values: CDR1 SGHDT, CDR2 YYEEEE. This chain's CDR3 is CASSPGSYEQYF. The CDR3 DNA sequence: TGTGCCAGCAGCCCCGGTTCCTACGAGCAGTACTTC.

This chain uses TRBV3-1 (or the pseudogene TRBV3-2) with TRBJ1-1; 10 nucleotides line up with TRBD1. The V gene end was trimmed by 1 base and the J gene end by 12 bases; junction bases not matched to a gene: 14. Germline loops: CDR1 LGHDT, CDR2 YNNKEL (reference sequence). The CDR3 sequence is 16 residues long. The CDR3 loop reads CASSQVLGQGSSGSFF. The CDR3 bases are TGTGCCAGCAGCCAAGTTTTGGGACAGGGGAGTTCTGGGTCTTTCTTT.

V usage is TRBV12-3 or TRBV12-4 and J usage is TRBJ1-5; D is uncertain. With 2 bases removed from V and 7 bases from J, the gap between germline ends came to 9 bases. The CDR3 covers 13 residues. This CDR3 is CASSLSDGQPQHF. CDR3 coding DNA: TGTGCCAGCAGTTTATCAGATGGCCAGCCCCAGCATTTT.

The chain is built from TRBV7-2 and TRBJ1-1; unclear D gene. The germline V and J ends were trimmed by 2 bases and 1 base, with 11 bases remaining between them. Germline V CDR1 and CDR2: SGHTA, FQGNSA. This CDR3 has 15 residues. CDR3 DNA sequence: TGTGCCAGCAGCTTAACACCAGGCAAGAACACTGAAGCTTTCTTT. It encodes CASSLTPGKNTEAFF.

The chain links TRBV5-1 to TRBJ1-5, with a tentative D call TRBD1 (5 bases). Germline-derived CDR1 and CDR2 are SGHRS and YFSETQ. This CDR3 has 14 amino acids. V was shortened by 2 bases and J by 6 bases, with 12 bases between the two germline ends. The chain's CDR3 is CASSFRGGGQPQHF. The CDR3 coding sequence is TGCGCCAGCAGCTTTCGGGGCGGGGGTCAGCCCCAGCATTTT.

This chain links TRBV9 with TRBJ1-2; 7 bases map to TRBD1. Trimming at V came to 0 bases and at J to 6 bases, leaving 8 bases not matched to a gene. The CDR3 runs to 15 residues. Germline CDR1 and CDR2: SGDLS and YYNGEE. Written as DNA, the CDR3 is TGTGCCAGCAGCGTAGCGTCAGGGGGTGCGGATGGCTACACCTTC. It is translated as CASSVASGGADGYTF.

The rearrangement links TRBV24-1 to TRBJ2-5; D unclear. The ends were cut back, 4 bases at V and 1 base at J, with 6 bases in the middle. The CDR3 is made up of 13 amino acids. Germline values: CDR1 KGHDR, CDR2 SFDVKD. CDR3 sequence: CATSESSQETQYF. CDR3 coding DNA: TGTGCCACCAGTGAATCTAGCCAAGAGACCCAGTACTTC.

As DNA, the CDR3 is TGTGCCAGCAGTGCGCCGACATCAGTCTACGAGCAGTACTTC. It codes for CASSAPTSVYEQYF. The chain carries TRBV25-1 and TRBJ2-7; D ambiguous. Germline CDR1 and CDR2: MGHDK and SYGVNS. Between the trimmed V and J ends, which lost 4 bases and 3 bases, there was a span of 13 bases. This CDR3 is built from 14 residues.

The DNA for the CDR3 is TGCGCCAGCAGCCCGAAGACAGGGGGGATAATCTCTGGAAACACCATATATTTT. It specifies CASSPKTGGIISGNTIYF. This sequence joins TRBV5-1 and TRBJ1-3; the match to TRBD1 covers 9 bases. This CDR3 region has 18 residues. Germline V gives CDR1 SGHRS, CDR2 YFSETQ. J gave up 0 bases and V 4 bases, and 11 bases lay outside the gene matches.

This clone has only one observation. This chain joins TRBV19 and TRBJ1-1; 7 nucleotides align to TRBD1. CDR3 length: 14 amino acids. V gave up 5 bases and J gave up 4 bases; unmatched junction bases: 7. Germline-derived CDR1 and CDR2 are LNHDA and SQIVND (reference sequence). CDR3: CASSWAGGTTEAFF. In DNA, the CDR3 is TGTGCCAGTAGTTGGGCAGGGGGTACCACTGAAGCTTTCTTT.

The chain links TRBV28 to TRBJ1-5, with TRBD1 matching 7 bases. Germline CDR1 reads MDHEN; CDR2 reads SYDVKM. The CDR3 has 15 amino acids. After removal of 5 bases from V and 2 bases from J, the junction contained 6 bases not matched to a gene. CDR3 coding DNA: TGTGCCAGCAGTCGCGGACAGGTCCGCAATCAGCCCCAGCATTTT. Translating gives CASSRGQVRNQPQHF.

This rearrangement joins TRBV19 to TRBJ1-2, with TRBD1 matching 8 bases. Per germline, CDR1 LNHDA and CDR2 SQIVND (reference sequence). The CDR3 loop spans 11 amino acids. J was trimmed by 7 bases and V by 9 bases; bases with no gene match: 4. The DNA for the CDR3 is TGTGCCAGCAGGACAGGGAGTGGCTACACCTTC. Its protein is CASRTGSGYTF.

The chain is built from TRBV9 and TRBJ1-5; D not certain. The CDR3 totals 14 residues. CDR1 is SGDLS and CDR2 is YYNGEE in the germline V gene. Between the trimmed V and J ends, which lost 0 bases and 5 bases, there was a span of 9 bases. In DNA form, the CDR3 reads TGTGCCAGCAGCGTAGGAACACCCGATCAGCCCCAGCATTTT. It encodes CASSVGTPDQPQHF.

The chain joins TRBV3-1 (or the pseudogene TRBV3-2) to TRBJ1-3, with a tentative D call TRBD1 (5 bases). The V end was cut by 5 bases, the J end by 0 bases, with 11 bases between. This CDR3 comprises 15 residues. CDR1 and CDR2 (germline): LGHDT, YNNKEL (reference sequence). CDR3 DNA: TGTGCCAGCAGCAAGCCAAGGGGCTCTGGAAACACCATATATTTT. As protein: CASSKPRGSGNTIYF.

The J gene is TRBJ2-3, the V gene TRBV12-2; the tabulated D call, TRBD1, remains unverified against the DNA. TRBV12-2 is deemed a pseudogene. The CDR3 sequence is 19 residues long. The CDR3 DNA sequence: TGTGCAAGTCGCTTACTAGTGGACAGGGGCGTCGATTTAACAGATACGCAGTATTTT. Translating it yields CASRLLVDRGVDLTDTQYF.

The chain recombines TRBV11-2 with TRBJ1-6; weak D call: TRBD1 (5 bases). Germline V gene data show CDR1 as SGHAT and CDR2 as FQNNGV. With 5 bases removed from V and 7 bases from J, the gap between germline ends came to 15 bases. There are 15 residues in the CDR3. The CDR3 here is CASSRQLPGNSPLHF. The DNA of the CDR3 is TGTGCCAGCAGCCGACAGCTCCCCGGGAATTCACCCCTCCACTTT. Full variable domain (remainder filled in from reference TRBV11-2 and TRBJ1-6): EAGVAQSPRYKIIEKRQSVAFWCNPISGHATLYWYQQILGQGPKLLIQFQNNGVVDDSQLPKDRFSAERLKGVDSTLKIQPAKLEDSAVYLCASSRQLPGNSPLHFGNGTRLTVT.

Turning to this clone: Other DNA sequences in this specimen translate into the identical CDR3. The CDR3 spells CATSRAGGDGYTF. For the CDR3, the DNA is TGTGCCACCAGCAGAGCGGGGGGCGATGGCTACACCTTC. This chain joins TRBV15 and TRBJ1-2, with D maybe TRBD1 (6 bases). This CDR3 spans 13 amino acids. CDR1 LNHNV and CDR2 YYDKDF come from the germline V gene (reference sequence). The V gene lost 1 base and the J gene lost 6 bases, with 9 bases spanning the gap.

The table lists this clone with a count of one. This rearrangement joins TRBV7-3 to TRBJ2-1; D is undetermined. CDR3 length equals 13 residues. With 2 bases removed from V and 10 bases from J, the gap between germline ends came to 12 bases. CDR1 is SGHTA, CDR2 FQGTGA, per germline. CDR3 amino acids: CASSLYEAGEQFF. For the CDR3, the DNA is TGTGCCAGCAGCTTATACGAAGCAGGAGAGCAGTTCTTC.

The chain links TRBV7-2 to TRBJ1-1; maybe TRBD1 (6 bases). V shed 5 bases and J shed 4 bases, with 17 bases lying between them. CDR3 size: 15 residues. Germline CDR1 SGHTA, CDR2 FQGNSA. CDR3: CASSPLQGMGTEAFF. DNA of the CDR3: TGTGCCAGCAGCCCCCTACAGGGTATGGGCACTGAAGCTTTCTTT. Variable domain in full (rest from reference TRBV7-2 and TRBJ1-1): GAGVSQSPSNKVTEKGKDVELRCDPISGHTALYWYRQSLGQGLEFLIYFQGNSAPDKSGLPSDRFSAERTGGSVSTLTIQRTQQEDSAVYLCASSPLQGMGTEAFFGQGTRLTVV.

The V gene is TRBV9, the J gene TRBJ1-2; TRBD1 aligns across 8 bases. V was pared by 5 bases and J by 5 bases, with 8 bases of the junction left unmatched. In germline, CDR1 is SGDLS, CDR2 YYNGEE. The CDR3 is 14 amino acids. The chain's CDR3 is CASSGRGLEYGYTF. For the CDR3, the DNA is TGTGCCAGCAGTGGCAGGGGGCTGGAATATGGCTACACCTTC.

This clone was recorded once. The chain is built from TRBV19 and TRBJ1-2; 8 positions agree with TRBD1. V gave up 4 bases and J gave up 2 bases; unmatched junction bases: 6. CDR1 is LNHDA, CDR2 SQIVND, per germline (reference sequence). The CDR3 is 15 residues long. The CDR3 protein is CASSTRRTGNYGYTF. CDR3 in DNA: TGTGCCAGTAGTACCCGTCGGACAGGGAACTATGGCTACACCTTC.

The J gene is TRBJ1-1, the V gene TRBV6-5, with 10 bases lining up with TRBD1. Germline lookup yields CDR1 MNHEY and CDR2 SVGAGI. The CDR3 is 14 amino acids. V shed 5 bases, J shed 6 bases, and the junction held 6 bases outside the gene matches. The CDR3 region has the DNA TGTGCCAGCAGTCGTGGACAGGGGGTCGCTGAAGCTTTCTTT. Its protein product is CASSRGQGVAEAFF.

The CDR3 DNA sequence: TGTGCCAGCAGTTTAAGGGGGCGCGAAAATTCACCCCTCCACTTT. Translating it yields CASSLRGRENSPLHF. This chain connects TRBV27 to TRBJ1-6; 7 bases line up with TRBD1. The germline CDR1 and CDR2 sequences are MNHEY and SMNVEV (reference sequence). The CDR3 totals 15 residues. Germline trimming cut 2 bases from V and 7 bases from J; bases unmatched to any gene: 5.

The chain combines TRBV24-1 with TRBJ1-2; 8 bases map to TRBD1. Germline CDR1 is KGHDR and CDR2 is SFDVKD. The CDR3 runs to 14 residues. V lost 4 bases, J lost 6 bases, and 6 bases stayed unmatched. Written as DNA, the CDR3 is TGTGCCACCAGTGACTGGACAGGGTTACATGGCTACACCTTC. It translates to CATSDWTGLHGYTF.

This CDR3 is CASSLRLELGELFF. As DNA, the CDR3 is TGCGCCAGCAGCTTAAGGCTAGAACTCGGGGAGCTGTTTTTT. J is TRBJ2-2 and V is TRBV5-1, with unresolved D. CDR1 is SGHRS and CDR2 is YFSETQ in the germline V gene. Trimming stripped 2 bases from V and 7 bases from J, with 12 bases between. This CDR3 has 14 amino acids.